This is a list of T cell receptor beta chains from one sample in a study of CD8 T cells in Susac syndrome. TCRdb analysed the immunoSEQ multiplex PCR reads with MiXCR anew, one entry per CDR3 protein. The sample has about 52,000 distinct CDR3 sequences, 93% seen once. Sequenced input: CD8+ T cells from PBMCs. These receptors were obtained from a human donor with multiple sclerosis. Both conserved end residues are part of each CDR3. D genes are given only for firm matches. Size values are once, few and many counts, or a class for expanded clones, and some rows have none.

>17|TRBV13|TRBD1|TRBJ1-1|-
TGTGCCAGCAGCCACGCCGGGGAGACAGGGTGGAACACTGAAGCTTTCTTT
CASSHAGETGWNTEAFF
>14|TRBV11-2|-|TRBJ2-3|-
TGTGCCAGCAGCTTGGCCCTTTGGCCAGATACGCAGTATTTT
CASSLALWPDTQYF
>12|TRBV13|-|TRBJ2-3|-
TGTGCCAGCAGACAACCCCCAGATACGCAGTATTTT
CASRQPPDTQYF
>13|TRBV5-1|-|TRBJ2-7|-
TGCGCCAGCAGGGGCATAGACACCTACGAGCAGTACTTC
CASRGIDTYEQYF
>13|TRBV5-4|-|TRBJ2-7|-
TGTGCCAGCAGCTTGGAACAGGGAAACGAGCAGTACTTC
CASSLEQGNEQYF
>13|TRBV7-9|-|TRBJ1-6|-
TGTGCCAGCAGCCCGGACGGGCATTCACCCCTCCACTTT
CASSPDGHSPLHF
>14|TRBV4-1|TRBD1|TRBJ1-2|-
TGCGCCAGCAGACCGACAGGGGGCTCTTATGGCTACACCTTC
CASRPTGGSYGYTF
>13|TRBV12-3/TRBV12-4|TRBD1|TRBJ1-5|-
TGTGCCAGCAGGGGACAGGGGAATCAGCCCCAGCATTTT
CASRGQGNQPQHF
>15|TRBV20-1|-|TRBJ2-7|-
TGCAGTGCTACCACCCTGGACGGATTAGGGAACGAGCAGTACTTC
CSATTLDGLGNEQYF
>15|TRBV7-3|TRBD1|TRBJ2-7|-
TGTGCCAGCAGCCCATCCCCGACAGGGCACTACGAGCAGTACTTC
CASSPSPTGHYEQYF
>14|TRBV30|TRBD1|TRBJ2-5|-
TGTGCCTACATTCCTTACAGGGGTTGGGAGACCCAGTACTTC
CAYIPYRGWETQYF
>17|TRBV28|TRBD1|TRBJ2-7|-
TGTGCCAGCAGCCCACCGGGACAGGGCTTCCTATCCTACGAGCAGTACTTC
CASSPPGQGFLSYEQYF
>15|TRBV30|TRBD1|TRBJ1-2|-
TGTGCCTGGAGTACCACGACAGGGATCGCCTATGGCTACACCTTC
CAWSTTTGIAYGYTF
>15|TRBV9|TRBD1|TRBJ2-1|-
TGTGCCAGCAGCGTAGGGGACAGGGAGGACAGTGAGCAGTTCTTC
CASSVGDREDSEQFF
>17|TRBV3-1|TRBD1|TRBJ1-5|-
TGTGCCAGCATTAACTTACCCCAGGGGGATAACAATCAGCCCCAGCATTTT
CASINLPQGDNNQPQHF
>17|TRBV19|-|TRBJ2-6|-
TGTGCCAGTAGTAGCGAGTCCCTTCTCTCTGGGGCCAACGTCCTGACTTTC
CASSSESLLSGANVLTF
>13|TRBV7-2|-|TRBJ2-1|-
TGTGCCAGCAGCCCTCCCCTCTACAATGAGCAGTTCTTC
CASSPPLYNEQFF
>15|TRBV10-2|-|TRBJ2-7|-
TGCGCCAGCAGTGAGATCCAGGGGGGGCCATTGGAGCAGTACTTC
CASSEIQGGPLEQYF
>14|TRBV6-5|-|TRBJ2-1|-
TGTGCCAGCAGTCCCGGGGCCCTCTACAATGAGCAGTTCTTC
CASSPGALYNEQFF
>12|TRBV7-9|-|TRBJ2-7|-
TGTGCCGGAGCACAGGGTAGTGGCGAGCAGTACTTC
CAGAQGSGEQYF
>14|TRBV20-1|TRBD1|TRBJ2-1|-
TGCAGTGCTCGGGACAGCCCCTCCTACAATGAGCAGTTCTTC
CSARDSPSYNEQFF
>14|TRBV7-9|-|TRBJ1-1|-
TGTGCCAGCAGCTTTACGGACGGGAACACTGAAGCTTTCTTT
CASSFTDGNTEAFF
>13|TRBV20-1|-|TRBJ2-1|-
TGCAGTGCTACCTCCCTAGCTTTCTATGAGCAGTTCTTC
CSATSLAFYEQFF
>16|TRBV10-3|-|TRBJ1-1|-
TGTGCCATCAGTGAACCAGATCTGACCTCGAACACTGAAGCTTTCTTT
CAISEPDLTSNTEAFF
>15|TRBV3-1|-|TRBJ1-1|-
TGTGCCAGCAGCCCACCGACCGGGATGAACACTGAAGCTTTCTTT
CASSPPTGMNTEAFF
>17|TRBV4-2|TRBD1|TRBJ2-1|-
TGTGCCAGCAGCCAAGTGGGGGACAGGGACGGCTACAATGAGCAGTTCTTC
CASSQVGDRDGYNEQFF
>15|TRBV11-2|TRBD2|TRBJ2-5|once
TGTGCCAGCAGCTTAGAATGGGGGGGGCAAGAGACCCAGTACTTC
CASSLEWGGQETQYF
>14|TRBV11-2|-|TRBJ2-7|-
TGTGCCAGCAGCTTAGGACTAACGGCCTACGAGCAGTACTTC
CASSLGLTAYEQYF
>16|TRBV30|TRBD2|TRBJ2-3|-
TGTGCCTGGAGTGTTGGACTAGCGGGGTTGACAGATACGCAGTATTTT
CAWSVGLAGLTDTQYF
>14|TRBV4-2|-|TRBJ2-3|-
TGTGCCAGCAGCCAAGATGGCCGAACAGATACGCAGTATTTT
CASSQDGRTDTQYF
>15|TRBV5-1|-|TRBJ1-5|-
TGCGCCAGCAGCTTGGTCCGGGGAGGAGACCAGCCCCAGCATTTT
CASSLVRGGDQPQHF
>13|TRBV6-2/TRBV6-3|-|TRBJ2-7|-
TGTGCCTCCTCAGGGACTCTACCCTACGAGCAGTACTTC
CASSGTLPYEQYF
>13|TRBV7-9|-|TRBJ1-2|-
TGTGCCAGCAGCCGGACAGAAACTTATGGCTACACCTTC
CASSRTETYGYTF
>19|TRBV7-9|TRBD1|TRBJ1-1|-
TGTGCCATCCACCCAAGCACGCCCCGGGACAGGGACATGAACACTGAAGCTTTCTTT
CAIHPSTPRDRDMNTEAFF
>11|TRBV5-6|-|TRBJ1-1|-
TGTGCCAGCAGCTTGGCCCAGAAGGCTTTCTTT
CASSLAQKAFF
>15|TRBV15|-|TRBJ2-5|-
TGTGCCACCAGCAGTCGGGACAACCCCCAAGAGACCCAGTACTTC
CATSSRDNPQETQYF
>13|TRBV9|-|TRBJ1-2|once
TGTGCCAGCAGCGCCTTCGGTAGCTATGGCTACACCTTC
CASSAFGSYGYTF
>15|TRBV12-3/TRBV12-4|-|TRBJ1-2|once
TGTGCCAGCACCATTAATACGGACGTGTCATTTGGCTACACCTTC
CASTINTDVSFGYTF
>15|TRBV7-2|-|TRBJ2-2|-
TGTGCCAGCAGCAAGGGACCCACCCTAGCCGGGGAGCTGTTTTTT
CASSKGPTLAGELFF
>13|TRBV28|-|TRBJ1-5|-
TGTGCCAGCAGTGACCAGGGTCCTCAGCCCCAGCATTTT
CASSDQGPQPQHF
>16|TRBV5-1|-|TRBJ1-2|-
TGCGCCAGCAGCTCGGGTGACACCGGCTGGTTCTATGGCTACACCTTC
CASSSGDTGWFYGYTF
>15|TRBV5-6|-|TRBJ2-7|-
TGTGCCAGCAGCTTCTCGTGGACATTCGCCTACGAGCAGTACTTC
CASSFSWTFAYEQYF
>15|TRBV19|TRBD1|TRBJ2-7|once
TGTGCCAGTAGTCTTTCCTGGACAGGGGGCGACGAGCAGTACTTC
CASSLSWTGGDEQYF
>19|TRBV7-9|TRBD1|TRBJ1-5|-
TGTGCCAGCAGCTTCCCCCGGACCGGGACAGGGGACAGCAATCAGCCCCAGCATTTT
CASSFPRTGTGDSNQPQHF
>12|TRBV20-1|-|TRBJ1-5|-
TGCAGTGCTAGTTCATCTGGTCAGCCCCAGCATTTT
CSASSSGQPQHF